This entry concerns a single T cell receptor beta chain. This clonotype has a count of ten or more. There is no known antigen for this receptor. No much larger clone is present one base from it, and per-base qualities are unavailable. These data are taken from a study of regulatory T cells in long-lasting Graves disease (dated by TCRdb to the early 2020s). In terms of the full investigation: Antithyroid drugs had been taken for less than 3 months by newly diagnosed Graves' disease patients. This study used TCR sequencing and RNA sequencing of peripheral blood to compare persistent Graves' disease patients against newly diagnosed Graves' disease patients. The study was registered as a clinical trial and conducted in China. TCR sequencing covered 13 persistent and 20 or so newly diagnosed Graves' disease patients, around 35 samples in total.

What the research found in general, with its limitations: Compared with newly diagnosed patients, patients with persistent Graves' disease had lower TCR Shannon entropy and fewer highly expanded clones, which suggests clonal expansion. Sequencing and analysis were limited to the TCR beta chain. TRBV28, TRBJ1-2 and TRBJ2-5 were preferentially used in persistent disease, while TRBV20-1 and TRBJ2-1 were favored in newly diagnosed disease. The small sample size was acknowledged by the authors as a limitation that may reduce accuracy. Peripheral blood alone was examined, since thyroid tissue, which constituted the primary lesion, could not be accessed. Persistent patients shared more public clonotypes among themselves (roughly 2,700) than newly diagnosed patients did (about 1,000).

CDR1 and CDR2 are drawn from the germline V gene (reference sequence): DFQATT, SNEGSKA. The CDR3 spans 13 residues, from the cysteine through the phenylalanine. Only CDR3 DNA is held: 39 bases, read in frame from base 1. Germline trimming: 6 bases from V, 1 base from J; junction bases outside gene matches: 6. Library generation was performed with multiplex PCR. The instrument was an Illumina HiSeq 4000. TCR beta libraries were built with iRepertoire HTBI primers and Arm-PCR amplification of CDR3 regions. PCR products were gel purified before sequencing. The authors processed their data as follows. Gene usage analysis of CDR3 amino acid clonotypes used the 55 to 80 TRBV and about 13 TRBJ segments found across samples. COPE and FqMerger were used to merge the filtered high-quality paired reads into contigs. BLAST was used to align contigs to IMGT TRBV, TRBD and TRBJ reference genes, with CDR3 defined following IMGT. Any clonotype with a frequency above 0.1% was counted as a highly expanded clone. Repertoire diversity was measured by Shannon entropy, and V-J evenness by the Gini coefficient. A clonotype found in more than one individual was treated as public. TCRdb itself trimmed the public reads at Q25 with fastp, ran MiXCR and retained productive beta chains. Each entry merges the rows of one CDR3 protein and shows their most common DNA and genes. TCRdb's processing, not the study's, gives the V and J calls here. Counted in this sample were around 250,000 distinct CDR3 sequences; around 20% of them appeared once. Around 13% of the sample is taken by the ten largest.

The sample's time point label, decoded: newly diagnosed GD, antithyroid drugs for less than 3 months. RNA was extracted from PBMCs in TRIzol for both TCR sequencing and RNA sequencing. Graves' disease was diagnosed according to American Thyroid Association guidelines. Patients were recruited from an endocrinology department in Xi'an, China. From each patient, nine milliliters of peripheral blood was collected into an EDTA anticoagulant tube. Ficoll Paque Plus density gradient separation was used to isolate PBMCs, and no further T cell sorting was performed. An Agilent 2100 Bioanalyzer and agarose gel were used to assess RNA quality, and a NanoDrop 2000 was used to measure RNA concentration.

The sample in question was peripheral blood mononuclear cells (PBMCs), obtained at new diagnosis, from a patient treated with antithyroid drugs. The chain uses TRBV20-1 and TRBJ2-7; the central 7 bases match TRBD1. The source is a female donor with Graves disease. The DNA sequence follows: TGCAGTGCAAACATACAGGGGTCCTACGAGCAGTACTTC. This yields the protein CSANIQGSYEQYF.